This T cell receptor beta chain was obtained from a study of OX40 agonist ivuxolimab in advanced cancers. About the research overall: Patients were dosed with the agonistic anti-OX40 (CD134) antibody ivuxolimab. Prior therapy, whether anti-PD-1, anti-PD-L1 or anti-CTLA-4, was allowed, and less than 45% had some. The study, taken as a whole, reports: What antigens the expanded peripheral T cells recognized was never established.

The assay was immunoSEQ multiplex PCR, and TCRdb's table has in-frame clones only and misses some. In the table there are 20,000 to 30,000 clones, roughly four fifths of which are singletons. As concerns this clone: What it binds is unknown.

The CDR3 extends over 15 amino acids. Germline loops: CDR1 MNHNY, CDR2 SVGAGI (reference sequence). V dropped 4 bases and J dropped 2; count of bases not matched to a gene: 7. The V and J genes are TRBV6-6 and TRBJ2-7; 8 nucleotides align to TRBD2. The TCR sequence derives from an adult with an advanced solid tumor such as melanoma, head and neck, liver or kidney cancer. The sample here was CD4+ or CD8+ T cells sorted from blood, taken in a trial of the OX40 agonist ivuxolimab. The CDR3 reads CASSSGLAATYEQYF. The CDR3, as DNA: TGTGCCAGCAGTTCCGGACTAGCCGCCACCTACGAGCAGTACTTC.